The T cell receptor beta chain under discussion was sequenced for a study of T cell repertoires in cytomegalovirus infection. In the study overall: Public TCR beta signature analysis indicated the presence of both CMV infection and matching HLA type. Broader study findings: It was HLA-C-restricted CMV-specific TCR beta clonotypes that dominated the response ex vivo.

TCRdb independently ran MiXCR on the reads; one entry per CDR3 protein. This table has tens of thousands of distinct CDR3 sequences, approximately 22% appearing once. For this clonotype: Its antigen is still unknown.

Sequencing was done on a sample of PBMCs, sequenced either directly or after in vitro stimulation (not recorded which). The clonotype originates from a human donor in good health (CMV status not recorded). Some clones in this sample may be carry-over from other donors' samples.

The CDR3, as DNA: TGTGCCAGCAGTACAGGGGATGGCTACACCTTC. Amino acids: CASSTGDGYTF. The V gene is TRBV12-3 or TRBV12-4, the J gene TRBJ1-2; TRBD1 matches 7 bases. Losses at the gene ends were 5 bases for V and 6 bases for J; bases not matched to a gene: 0. The CDR3 totals 11 residues.